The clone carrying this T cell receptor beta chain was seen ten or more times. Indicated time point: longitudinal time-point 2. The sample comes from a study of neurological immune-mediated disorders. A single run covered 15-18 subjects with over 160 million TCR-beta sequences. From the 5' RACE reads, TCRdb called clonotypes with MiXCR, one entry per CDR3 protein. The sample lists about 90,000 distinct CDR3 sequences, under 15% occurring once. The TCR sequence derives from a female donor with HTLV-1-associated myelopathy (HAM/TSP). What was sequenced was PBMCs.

The CDR3 sequence: CASSQDPGSSLRGYTF. The CDR3 nucleotides are TGCGCCAGCAGCCAAGATCCTGGGAGTAGTCTAAGAGGCTACACCTTC. This chain connects TRBV4-1 to TRBJ1-2, with no clear D. Germline-derived CDR1 and CDR2 are MGHRA and YSYEKL. Trimming removed 0 bases at V and 8 bases at J, with 19 bases between. The CDR3 has 16 amino acids.